This T cell receptor beta chain is drawn from a study of blood T cells in healthy people across ages. A sample-barcoded 5' primer and a J-beta primer mix were used in a second PCR of roughly 7 to 11 cycles. In TCRdb, the 5' RACE reads were re-called with MiXCR into one record per CDR3 protein. Found here are 710,000 or so distinct CDR3 sequences, roughly 32% of them singletons; the top ten hold about 16%. Input material: blood. The source is a woman older than 75 in good health.

This chain's CDR3 is CASSDGTGHTDTQYF. The CDR3 DNA sequence: TGTGCCAGCAGTGACGGGACAGGGCACACAGATACGCAGTATTTT. This chain joins TRBV6-4 and TRBJ2-3; 9 positions agree with TRBD1. This CDR3 spans 15 amino acids. V lost 2 bases and J lost 2; bases outside the gene matches: 2. From germline, CDR1 is MRHNA and CDR2 SNTAGT.